Below, 3 T cell receptor beta chains from the same sample are listed, as sequenced in a study of T-cell memory formation after mild COVID-19. TCRdb re-called the 5' RACE reads through MiXCR, storing one row per CDR3 protein. In the table there are 25,000 to 35,000 distinct CDR3 sequences, more than 10% of which are singletons. What was sequenced was PBMCs or a T cell subset sorted from them (not recorded which). The receptors were sampled from an adult woman who had mild COVID-19 (a few samples of this study predate the infection). Cell type and time point are not known.

This clonotype occurred many times. This chain uses TRBV5-6 with TRBJ2-2; TRBD2 aligns across 7 bases. Germline loops: CDR1 SGHDT, CDR2 YYEEEE. With V trimmed by 1 base and J by 3 bases, 3 bases remained unmatched. This CDR3 comprises 15 residues. The CDR3 spells CASSLLGGYTGELFF. The CDR3 region has the DNA TGTGCCAGCAGCTTGCTGGGGGGGTACACCGGGGAGCTGTTTTTT.

This clonotype has ten or more counts. This sequence joins TRBV25-1 and TRBJ1-5; 9 nucleotides match TRBD1. Germline V gene lookup returns CDR1 MGHDK and CDR2 SYGVNS. V trimming: 8 bases; J trimming: 4 bases; junction bases outside the gene matches: 6. The CDR3 sequence is 14 residues long. The chain's CDR3 is CASAGTGPNQPQHF. In DNA form, the CDR3 reads TGTGCCAGCGCAGGGACAGGGCCTAATCAGCCCCAGCATTTT. Drawing the rest from reference TRBV25-1 and TRBJ1-5, the complete variable domain is EADIYQTPRYLVIGTGKKITLECSQTMGHDKMYWYQQDPGMELHLIHYSYGVNSTEKGDLSSESTVSRIRTEHFPLTLESARPSHTSQYLCASAGTGPNQPQHFGDGTRLSIL.

This chain joins TRBV5-1 and TRBJ2-2; possible D gene TRBD2, 6 bases. Germline V gene sequence: CDR1 SGHRS, CDR2 YFSETQ. This CDR3 has 15 amino acids. Trimming shortened V by 0 bases and J by 6 bases, and 12 bases separated the two germline ends. The CDR3 DNA sequence: TGCGCCAGCAGCTTGGTAAAGGGAGGTGCCGGGGAGCTGTTTTTT. It encodes CASSLVKGGAGELFF.